This T cell receptor (beta chain) was captured by sequencing in a study of T cell repertoires in cytomegalovirus infection. Study summary: Recently identified HLA-C-restricted CMV epitopes were used, and well-studied HLA-B-restricted CMV epitopes were used as well. An indication of both CMV infection and matching HLA type came from public TCR beta signatures. The study's findings and limits: What dominated the ex vivo response were HLA-C-restricted CMV-specific TCR beta clonotypes.

TCRdb re-derived calls from the reads in MiXCR, one entry per CDR3 protein. The repertoire holds a few hundred thousand distinct CDR3 sequences, with approximately 42% as singletons. A note on this clonotype: No antigen is known for it.

This clonotype was obtained from a human donor in good health (CMV status not recorded). Some clones in this sample may be carry-over from other donors' samples. Sequences were derived from cultured PBMCs, sampled from culture after CMV antigen stimulation.

CDR3 bases: TGTGCCAGCAGGGCCCGACAGGGATTCAACACTGAAGCTTTCTTT. Translating it yields CASRARQGFNTEAFF. V usage is TRBV12-3 or TRBV12-4 and J usage is TRBJ1-1; 7 bases are shared with TRBD1. The CDR3 runs to 15 residues. V lost 6 bases and J lost 2; bases outside the gene matches: 9.